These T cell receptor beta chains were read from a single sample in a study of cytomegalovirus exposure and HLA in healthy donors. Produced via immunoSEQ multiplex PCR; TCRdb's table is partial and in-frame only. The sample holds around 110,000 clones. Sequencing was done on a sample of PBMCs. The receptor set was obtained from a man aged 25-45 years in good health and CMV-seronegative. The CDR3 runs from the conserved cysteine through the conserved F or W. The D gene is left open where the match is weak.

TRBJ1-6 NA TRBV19 CASKSPGDNSPLHF TGTGCCAGTAAATCGCCAGGGGATAATTCACCCCTCCACTTT
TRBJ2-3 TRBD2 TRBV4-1 CASSIIAGEPTDTQYF TGCGCCAGCAGCATCATAGCGGGGGAGCCCACAGATACGCAGTATTTT
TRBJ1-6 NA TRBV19 CASKSGVNSPLHF TGTGCCAGTAAGTCGGGGGTTAATTCACCCCTCCACTTT
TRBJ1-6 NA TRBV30 CAWSGNSGGSPLHF TGTGCCTGGAGCGGGAACTCCGGGGGTTCACCCCTCCACTTT
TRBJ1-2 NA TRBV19 CACGAYGYTF TGTGCCTGCGGGGCCTATGGCTACACCTTC
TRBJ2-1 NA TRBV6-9 CASSYPISQGSDEQFF TGTGCCAGCAGTTATCCAATATCTCAGGGAAGCGATGAGCAGTTCTTC
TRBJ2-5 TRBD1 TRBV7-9 CASSLAGTGGQGTQYF TGTGCCAGCAGCTTAGCCGGGACAGGGGGACAAGGGACCCAGTACTTC
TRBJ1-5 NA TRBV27 CASSFKGGQPQHF TGTGCCAGCAGTTTCAAGGGAGGACAGCCCCAGCATTTT
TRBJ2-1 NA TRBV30 CAWSVLLAEQFF TGTGCCTGGAGTGTACTACTAGCTGAGCAGTTCTTC
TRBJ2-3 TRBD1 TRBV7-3 CASSSLGTGRVRGTDTQYF TGTGCCAGCAGCTCACTCGGGACAGGCAGGGTGCGCGGCACAGATACGCAGTATTTT
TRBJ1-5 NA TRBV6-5 CASSRLGNQPQHF TGTGCCAGCAGCAGACTCGGCAATCAGCCCCAGCATTTT
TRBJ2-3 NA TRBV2 CASGDGRSTDTQYF TGTGCCAGTGGCGATGGGAGAAGCACAGATACGCAGTATTTT
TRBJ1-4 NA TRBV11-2 CANSPPGREGNF TGTGCCAACAGCCCGCCCGGGCGGGAAGGGAATTTT
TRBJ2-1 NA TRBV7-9 CASSLGGGPEYNEQFF TGTGCCAGCAGCTTAGGGGGGGGGCCTGAGTACAATGAGCAGTTCTTC
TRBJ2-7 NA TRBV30 CAWSVQTRSEQYF TGTGCCTGGAGTGTACAAACACGGAGCGAGCAGTACTTC
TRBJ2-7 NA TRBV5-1 CASSSGLGAVGYEQYF TGCGCCAGCAGCTCTGGACTGGGGGCGGTGGGATACGAGCAGTACTTC
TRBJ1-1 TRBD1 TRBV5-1 CASSWGQGDDAFF TGCGCCAGCAGCTGGGGACAGGGGGATGACGCTTTCTTT
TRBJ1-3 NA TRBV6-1 CASSEEGWVSGNTIYF TGTGCCAGCAGTGAAGAGGGGTGGGTGTCGGGAAACACCATATATTTT
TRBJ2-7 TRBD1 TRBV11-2 CASSRDRASYEQYF TGTGCCAGCAGCCGGGACAGGGCTTCCTACGAGCAGTACTTC
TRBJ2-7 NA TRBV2 CASSEWGWSRGYEQYF TGTGCCAGCAGTGAATGGGGGTGGAGCAGGGGATACGAGCAGTACTTC
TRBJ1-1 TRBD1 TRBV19 CACEVGQGWNTEAFF TGTGCCTGCGAGGTGGGACAGGGCTGGAACACTGAAGCTTTCTTT
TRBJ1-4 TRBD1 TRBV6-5 CASKSRGQYEKLFF TGTGCCTCCAAGAGCAGGGGGCAGTATGAAAAACTGTTTTTT
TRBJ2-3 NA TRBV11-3 CASSLGERSTDTQYF TGTGCCAGCAGCTTAGGAGAAAGAAGCACAGATACGCAGTATTTT
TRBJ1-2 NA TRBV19 CASSMSGQNYGYTF TGTGCCAGTAGTATGTCCGGACAGAACTATGGCTACACCTTC
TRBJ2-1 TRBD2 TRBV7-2 CASSFLLAGGYNEQFF TGTGCCAGCAGCTTCCTACTAGCGGGGGGGTACAATGAGCAGTTCTTC
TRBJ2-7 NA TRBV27 CASSLGGYIYEQYF TGTGCCAGCAGTTTAGGGGGCTATATCTACGAGCAGTACTTC
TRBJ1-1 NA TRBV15 CATRAGPYGTEAFF TGTGCCACCAGGGCAGGGCCGTATGGCACTGAAGCTTTCTTT
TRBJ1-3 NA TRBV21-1 CASKGTGYSGNTIYF TGTGCCAGCAAAGGGACAGGGTATTCTGGAAACACCATATATTTT
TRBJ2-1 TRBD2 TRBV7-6 CASSNGLAGMWEQFF TGTGCCAGCAGTAATGGACTAGCGGGGATGTGGGAGCAGTTCTTC
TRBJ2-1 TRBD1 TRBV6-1 CASSELGQGSREQFF TGTGCCAGCAGTGAATTGGGACAGGGGTCCCGAGAGCAGTTCTTC
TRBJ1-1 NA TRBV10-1 CASSGGAPRLNTEAFF TGCGCCAGCAGTGGCGGGGCCCCGCGACTGAACACTGAAGCTTTCTTT
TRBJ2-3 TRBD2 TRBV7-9 CASSISGGFADTQYF TGTGCCAGCAGCATAAGCGGGGGGTTCGCAGATACGCAGTATTTT
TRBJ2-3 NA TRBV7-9 CASSLPRRAGNTDTQYF TGTGCCAGCAGCTTACCTCGGCGGGCGGGCAACACAGATACGCAGTATTTT
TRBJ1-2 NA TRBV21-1 CASRTDYGYTF TGTGCCAGCAGGACAGACTATGGCTACACCTTC
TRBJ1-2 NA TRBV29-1 CSGGGAKGYTF TGCAGCGGAGGGGGGGCGAAAGGCTACACCTTC
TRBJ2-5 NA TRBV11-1 CASSPRIQETQYF TGTGCCAGCAGCCCCCGTATCCAAGAGACCCAGTACTTC
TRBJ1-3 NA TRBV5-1 CASSLAGGLARNTIYF TGCGCCAGCAGCTTGGCCGGAGGGTTGGCGAGAAACACCATATATTTT
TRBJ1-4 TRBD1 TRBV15 CATSRDLYRGLGEKLFF TGTGCCACCAGCAGAGACCTTTACAGGGGGCTAGGTGAAAAACTGTTTTTT
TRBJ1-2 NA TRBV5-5 CASSLAGEELLYGYTF TGTGCCAGCAGCTTGGCGGGGGAGGAGCTACTCTATGGCTACACCTTC
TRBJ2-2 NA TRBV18 CASSLQGPPNTGELFF TGTGCCAGCTCGTTACAGGGTCCTCCGAACACCGGGGAGCTGTTTTTT
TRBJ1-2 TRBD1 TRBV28 CASSVRQGAGDYGYTF TGTGCCAGCAGTGTAAGACAGGGGGCCGGGGACTATGGCTACACCTTC
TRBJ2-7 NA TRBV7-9 CASTSDRTQAYEQYF TGTGCCAGCACCTCAGACAGAACCCAGGCCTACGAGCAGTACTTC
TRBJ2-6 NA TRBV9 CASSSNIVSGANVLTF TGTGCCAGCAGCAGCAATATAGTCTCTGGGGCCAACGTCCTGACTTTC
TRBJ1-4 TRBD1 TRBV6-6 CASSSRGTGGSQKLFF TGTGCCAGCAGCTCGAGGGGGACAGGGGGCTCTCAAAAACTGTTTTTT
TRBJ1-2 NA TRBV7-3 CASSLFPGYGYGYTF TGTGCCAGCAGCTTATTCCCGGGGTACGGCTATGGCTACACCTTC
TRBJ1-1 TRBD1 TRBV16 CASSRRKSPGTVNTEAFF TGTGCCAGCAGCCGTAGGAAGAGCCCTGGGACAGTGAACACTGAAGCTTTCTTT